The 13 T cell receptor beta chains in this list originate from one sample, sequenced in a study of blood T cells in healthy people across ages. PCR was performed a second time for 7 to 11 cycles using a sample-barcoded 5' primer and a J-beta primer mix. TCRdb used MiXCR to reprocess the 5' RACE reads, holding one entry per CDR3 protein. The table records under 2 million distinct CDR3 sequences, roughly 32% of them present only once. Sequences were obtained from blood. The receptor source for this set is a woman aged 25-40 years in good health.

This clonotype was counted a few times. The chain joins TRBV5-5 to TRBJ2-7, with a possible D match to TRBD1 (5 bases). Germline V gene lookup returns CDR1 SGHKS and CDR2 YYEKEE (reference sequence). This CDR3 is built from 15 residues. V shed 4 bases and J shed 6 bases, with 20 bases lying between them. For the CDR3, the DNA is TGTGCCAGCAGCCTAACAGGACCCCCAGTCGGCGAGCAGTACTTC. Its translation: CASSLTGPPVGEQYF. Variable domain in full (rest from reference TRBV5-5 and TRBJ2-7): DAGVTQSPTHLIKTRGQQVTLRCSPISGHKSVSWYQQVLGQGPQFIFQYYEKEERGRGNFPDRFSARQFPNYSSELNVNALLLGDSALYLCASSLTGPPVGEQYFGPGTRLTVT.

The chain joins TRBV9 to TRBJ2-5; possibly TRBD1 for D (6 bases). The germline V gene encodes CDR1 SGDLS and CDR2 YYNGEE. V lost 5 bases, J lost 11 bases, and 25 bases lay in between. The CDR3 covers 15 residues. This chain's CDR3 is CASSYRDNHFEEQYF. The CDR3 bases are TGTGCCAGCAGTTACCGGGACAATCACTTTGAGGAGCAGTACTTC.

This clonotype appeared a few times. The chain joins TRBV6-5 to TRBJ2-2, with 9 nucleotides matching TRBD2. The length of the CDR3 is 15 residues. The germline V gene has CDR1 MNHEY and CDR2 SVGAGI. After removal of 0 bases from V and 4 bases from J, the junction contained 0 bases not matched to a gene. The CDR3 loop is CASSYSGLATGELFF. The DNA of the CDR3 is TGTGCCAGCAGTTACTCGGGACTAGCCACCGGGGAGCTGTTTTTT.

The V gene is TRBV15, the J gene TRBJ1-1; TRBD1 matches at 7 bases. The germline V gene encodes CDR1 LNHNV and CDR2 YYDKDF (reference sequence). The CDR3 consists of 17 residues. J was trimmed by 1 base and V by 0 bases; bases with no gene match: 8. The DNA for the CDR3 is TGTGCCACCAGCAGAGATCAGGCTCAGGGGGAGAACACTGAAGCTTTCTTT. It encodes CATSRDQAQGENTEAFF.

V usage is TRBV30 and J usage is TRBJ2-1, with TRBD1 as a possible D gene (5 bases). Germline V gene data show CDR1 as GTSNPN and CDR2 as SVGIG (reference sequence). Trimming removed 8 bases from V and 6 bases from J, with 14 bases in between. This CDR3 spans 12 amino acids. CDR3 in amino acids: CARQGTGNEQFF. The DNA for the CDR3 is TGTGCCAGGCAGGGTACAGGCAATGAGCAGTTCTTC.

This clonotype was seen a handful of times. V is TRBV3-1 and J is TRBJ2-5; D remains ambiguous. The last part of the DNA fits TRBJ2-7 better; the J call may be wrong. There are 12 residues in the CDR3. CDR1 is LGHDT and CDR2 is YNNKEL in the germline V gene (reference sequence). The CDR3 coding sequence is TGTGCCAGCAGCCAAGTCCACCGCGAGCAGTACTTC. Its translation: CASSQVHREQYF.

This clonotype has just a few counts. The V and J genes are TRBV7-8 and TRBJ2-7; a weak D match, TRBD2 (5 bases). The CDR3 consists of 15 residues. Between the trimmed V and J ends, which lost 1 base and 3 bases, there was a span of 13 bases. Germline loops: CDR1 SGHVS, CDR2 FQNEAQ. CDR3 residues: CASSLVEGLFYEQYF. The CDR3 nucleotides are TGTGCCAGCAGCTTAGTAGAGGGATTATTCTACGAGCAGTACTTC.

The CDR3 region is CASSTVPYEQYF. The CDR3 nucleotides are TGTGCCAGCAGTACAGTTCCCTACGAGCAGTACTTC. V is TRBV9 and J is TRBJ2-7; D remains unclear. Germline CDR1 and CDR2: SGDLS and YYNGEE. The V gene lost 5 bases and the J gene lost 2 bases, with 8 bases spanning the gap. This CDR3 has 12 residues.

V usage is TRBV2 and J usage is TRBJ1-5; no clear D. The germline CDR1 and CDR2 sequences are SNHLY and FYNNEI. V was trimmed by 7 bases and J by 6 bases, leaving 10 bases between them. The CDR3 totals 12 residues. The CDR3 DNA reads TGTGCCAGCAAGGCGTCAGGTCAGCCCCAGCATTTT. Its protein is CASKASGQPQHF.

This clonotype was seen just once. The chain carries TRBV3-1 and TRBJ2-5, with TRBD1 as a possible D gene (6 bases). Near its end, the DNA agrees better with TRBJ2-7, so the J call may be wrong. The CDR3 has 17 amino acids. CDR1 is LGHDT, CDR2 YNNKEL, per germline (reference sequence). The CDR3 DNA follows: TGTGCCAGCAGCCAAATTCGCAGGGTGGGACACCATAACGAGCAGTACTTC. It codes for CASSQIRRVGHHNEQYF.

The chain recombines TRBV27 with TRBJ2-7; the D gene could be TRBD1 or TRBD2 (5 bases each). This CDR3 has 15 residues. Trimming stripped 3 bases from V and 7 bases from J, with 19 bases between. The germline gives CDR1 MNHEY, CDR2 SMNVEV (reference sequence). CDR3 DNA sequence: TGTGCCAGCAGTTTCTCGACCGGGGCCTCGGGGGAGCAGTACTTC. This sequence encodes CASSFSTGASGEQYF.

This clonotype has just a few counts. The chain recombines TRBV20-1 with TRBJ1-1, with 7 bases fitting TRBD1. V was clipped by 3 bases and J by 5 bases; unmatched bases: 9. The CDR3 consists of 14 residues. The germline CDR1 and CDR2 sequences are DFQATT and SNEGSKA (reference sequence). The CDR3 nucleotides read TGCAGTGCTAGGGGCAGGGGGACCTTGACTGAAGCTTTCTTT. Translating gives CSARGRGTLTEAFF.

The chain uses TRBV20-1 and TRBJ1-2, with D unclear. Germline V CDR1 and CDR2: DFQATT, SNEGSKA (reference sequence). V gave up 0 bases and J gave up 0 bases, with 14 bases separating them. The CDR3 loop spans 16 amino acids. The CDR3 reads CSARDPGEKANYGYTF. The CDR3, as DNA: TGCAGTGCTAGAGATCCCGGGGAGAAAGCTAACTATGGCTACACCTTC.